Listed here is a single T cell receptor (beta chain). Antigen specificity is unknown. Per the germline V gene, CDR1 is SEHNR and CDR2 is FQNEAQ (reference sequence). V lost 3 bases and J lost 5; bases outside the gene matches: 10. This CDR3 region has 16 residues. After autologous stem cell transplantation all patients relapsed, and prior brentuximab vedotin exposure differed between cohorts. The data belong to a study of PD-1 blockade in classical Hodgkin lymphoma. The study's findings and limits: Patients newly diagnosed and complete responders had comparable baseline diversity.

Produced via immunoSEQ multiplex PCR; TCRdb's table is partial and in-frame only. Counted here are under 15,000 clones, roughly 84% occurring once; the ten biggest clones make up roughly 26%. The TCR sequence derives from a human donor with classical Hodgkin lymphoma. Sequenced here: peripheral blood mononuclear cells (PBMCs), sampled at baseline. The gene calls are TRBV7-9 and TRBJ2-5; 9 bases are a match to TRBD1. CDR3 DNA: TGTGCCAGCAGCTTCCTGACCGGGACAGGGTTGGAGACCCAGTACTTC. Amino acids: CASSFLTGTGLETQYF.